This TCR beta chain was identified during a study of siplizumab effects on memory and regulatory T cells (dated by TCRdb to the late 2010s). Regarding the research as a whole: The effect of the anti-CD2 antibody siplizumab on alloreactive T-cell subsets was examined in allogeneic mixed lymphocyte reactions constructed from human PBMCs. General conclusions and limits of the study: In reactions with siplizumab, an average of about 62% of mappable alloreactive CD4+ clones were Treg-derived, compared with approximately 29% in control reactions. Compared with memory T cells, unstimulated naive T cells appeared more diverse, and naive cells seemed to make a substantial contribution to the alloresponse. The cumulative frequency of alloreactive sequences traceable to unstimulated CD4+ memory T cells was significantly reduced by siplizumab. No functional confirmation was obtained for the suppressive function of proliferating Tregs from siplizumab cultures. A naive or memory phenotype could not be assigned to roughly 75-95% of proliferating CD4+ or CD8+ clones. Because sequences below about 10^-5 frequency were poorly captured, only a minor fraction of alloreactive clones could be mapped to unstimulated subsets.

Relative to germline, V is 7 bases shorter and J is 4 bases shorter, with 17 bases between their ends. From the cysteine through the phenylalanine, the CDR3 covers 14 amino acids. The DNA shown is the 42-base CDR3, in frame from base 1. CDR1 and CDR2, per the germline V gene, are MNHEY and SVGAGI. A note on this clone: What antigen it recognizes has not been identified. No much larger clone exists at a distance of one base, and base qualities are not known.

Receptors were amplified or captured by the immunoSEQ multiplex PCR assay. Roughly 100,000 TCR templates per sample were assayed by the deep sequencing platform. Genomic DNA extracted from sorted T cells was the material used for TCRbeta CDR3 sequencing. Under the source paper's analysis protocol: The R programming language was used for the clonal analysis of the TCRbeta CDR3 data. Comparing unstimulated samples against CFSE-low samples taken after the reaction was how alloreactive CD4+ and CD8+ clones were defined. Regulatory or non-regulatory origin of alloreactive CD4+ clones was assigned by matching sequences to the sorted unstimulated Treg and non-Treg repertoires. Held by TCRdb, this immuneACCESS table contains in-frame sequences only and omits some clones. Under half of the omission traces to an unresolved V gene where checked; the cause of the rest is unknown. The V and J calls and clone size come from that table; D and trimming were worked out from the DNA. In all, the sample holds about 100,000 clones, and about 94% of those were seen once. Clones ranked in the top ten supply 1% to 1.5% of the sample.

Sorted unstimulated T cells and proliferating T cells recovered from mixed lymphocyte reactions underwent TCRbeta CDR3 sequencing. Fresh whole blood from roughly ten HLA-typed healthy donors was used to isolate PBMCs. To map where alloreactive clones came from, unstimulated CD4+ non-regulatory T cells were FACS-sorted. This TCR was sampled from a human donor in good health. The sequenced sample consisted of non-Treg CD4+ T cells sorted from blood. The cell subset or site label here, explained by the study, means: FACS-sorted unstimulated CD4+ non-regulatory T cells. The chain is made from TRBV6-5 and TRBJ2-7; the D gene cannot be resolved reliably. This receptor has the CDR3 CASNHEAARYEQYF. The DNA sequence is given as TGTGCCAGCAACCACGAGGCCGCCCGTTACGAGCAGTACTTC.